This T cell receptor beta chain was documented in a study of CD8+ T cells in alopecia areata. Reverse transcription of extracted RNA yielded cDNA, which provided the sequencing template. Using immunoSEQ multiplex PCR, the repertoire was profiled, and TCRdb retains in-frame clones only, with some absent. Among tens of thousands of clones listed, roughly 60% were seen once. The CDR3 extends over 14 amino acids. Per the germline V gene, CDR1 is LNHDA and CDR2 is SQIVND (reference sequence). With 3 bases clipped from V and 7 bases from J, the junction kept 8 bases outside the gene matches. In a handful of patients, CD4+ T cells were split by CD25+CD127- sorting. Collection of lesional scalp punch biopsies and peripheral blood was performed in alopecia areata patients. PBMCs served as the source from which CD4+ and CD8+ T cells were sorted.

The specimen sequenced was CD4+ Tregs sorted from blood. The rearrangement joins TRBV19 to TRBJ1-2; TRBD1 aligns across 7 bases. This receptor was identified in a human donor with alopecia areata. The CDR3 region is CASSMDRMAPGYTF. In nucleotides, the CDR3 is TGTGCCAGTAGTATGGACAGGATGGCGCCTGGCTACACCTTC.